Each of the 2 T cell receptor beta chains below was sequenced from the same sample in a study of chemoradiotherapy in HPV16-positive cancers. Clones were sequenced by immunoSEQ multiplex PCR, and TCRdb holds only the in-frame ones, with some missing. This sample carries nearly 9,000 clones, 70% to 90% of them seen once, and the ten largest clones take around 3.1%. Source: tumor tissue, taken from a patient who underwent chemoradiotherapy. The receptors were sampled from a human donor with HPV-associated anogenital cancer.

The chain uses TRBV2 and TRBJ2-7, with no clear D. V was cut by 8 bases and J by 1 base, with 9 bases left in between. The CDR3 is made up of 12 amino acids. CDR1 and CDR2 from the germline V gene are SNHLY and FYNNEI. CDR3 residues: CASGVVSYEQYF. CDR3 DNA: TGTGCCAGCGGAGTCGTATCCTACGAGCAGTACTTC.

The CDR3 sequence: CASSQEDSTGELFF. CDR3 bases: TGTGCCAGCAGCCAAGAGGATAGCACCGGGGAGCTGTTTTTT. The gene calls are TRBV4-2 and TRBJ2-2; no clear D gene. Per the germline V gene, CDR1 is LGHNA and CDR2 is YNFKEQ. The CDR3 length is 14 residues. V was shortened by 0 bases and J by 4 bases, with 6 bases between the two germline ends.